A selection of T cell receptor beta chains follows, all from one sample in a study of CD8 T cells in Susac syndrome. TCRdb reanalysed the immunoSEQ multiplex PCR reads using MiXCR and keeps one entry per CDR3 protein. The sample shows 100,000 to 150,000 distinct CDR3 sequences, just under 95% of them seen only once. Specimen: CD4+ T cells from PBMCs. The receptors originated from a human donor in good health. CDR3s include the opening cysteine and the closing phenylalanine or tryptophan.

CASSYSPRRETQYF	TRBV6-6	TRBJ2-5
CATRGQQGADTDTQYF	TRBV10-3	TRBJ2-3
CAWSPPGTEAFF	TRBV30	TRBJ1-1
CSATTSGRALGQYF	TRBV20-1	TRBJ2-3
CSADRGVYGYTF	TRBV29-1	TRBJ1-2
CASSRGRGSPTNEKLFF	TRBV7-9	TRBJ1-4
CASSPRASGRYNEQFF	TRBV18	TRBJ2-1
CASSYSGVAGNTIYF	TRBV6-5	TRBJ1-3
CSGGGYNEQFF	TRBV29-1	TRBJ2-1
CSARRGNNEQFF	TRBV20-1	TRBJ2-1
CASSLQAGGGETQYF	TRBV5-5	TRBJ2-5
CSVEASTDTQYF	TRBV29-1	TRBJ2-3
CASSILASSYNEQFF	TRBV5-1	TRBJ2-1
CSARGRDRYYNEQFF	TRBV20-1	TRBJ2-1
CASSQDLGISYNEQFF	TRBV3-1	TRBJ2-1
CASGIQGALSEQYF	TRBV10-2	TRBJ2-7
CSARERQGFSYEQYF	TRBV20-1	TRBJ2-7
CSARGLGTVTEAFF	TRBV20-1	TRBJ1-1
CASSPLHKETQYF	TRBV18	TRBJ2-5
CASSLVGGGEKGYTF	TRBV12-3/TRBV12-4	TRBJ1-2
CSAGGQGDEAFF	TRBV20-1	TRBJ1-1
CASSQDLSADSNQPQHF	TRBV3-1	TRBJ1-5
CSATRLGGGTYNEQFF	TRBV20-1	TRBJ2-1
CASIHEGGTEAFF	TRBV6-6	TRBJ1-1
CASSGGNIQYF	TRBV18	TRBJ2-4
CASPYNPGQVHLEAFF	TRBV14	TRBJ1-1
CASSPDLSGYTF	TRBV2	TRBJ1-2
CASSLVTANQPQHF	TRBV7-2	TRBJ1-5
CASSIGQGYKNIQYF	TRBV19	TRBJ2-4
CASSQGGTSGLLGETQYF	TRBV4-3	TRBJ2-5
CASSLGGFNQPQHF	TRBV5-6	TRBJ1-5
CASSGKGSYNEQFF	TRBV7-2	TRBJ2-1
CASSSPEGTDTQYF	TRBV5-1	TRBJ2-3
CASSFQRGDTGELFF	TRBV6-6	TRBJ2-2
CASSLAGKTQYF	TRBV5-1	TRBJ2-5
CASGKGGSQETQYF	TRBV7-8	TRBJ2-5
CASTPSQLAGGYTF	TRBV9	TRBJ1-2